The clone carrying this TCR beta chain showed up many times. Antigen: not known. This sample is drawn from a study of identical twins. General study findings and limits: Modeled out-of-frame TCR alpha sharing in monozygotic twins fell below observed levels. For zero-insertion analyses, partial confounding could come from invariant MAIT and iNKT cells.

Each CDR3 protein gets one entry after TCRdb re-called the 5' RACE reads with MiXCR. Of approximately 410,000 distinct CDR3 sequences in the sample, approximately 18% are singletons; the top ten hold roughly an eighth. J lost 7 bases, V lost 5 bases, and 2 bases had no gene match. The CDR3 spans 12 residues. CDR1 and CDR2 from the germline V gene are MNHEY and SVGAGI. Healthy Caucasian donors formed the entire cohort. This chain connects TRBV6-5 to TRBJ2-1; 7 nucleotides align to TRBD1. The sample was naive T cells sorted from blood. This clonotype was obtained from a man aged 50 to 59 in good health. For the CDR3, the DNA is TGTGCCAGCAGTGCCAGGGGGAATGAGCAGTTCTTC. Protein: CASSARGNEQFF.